Presented here are 20 T cell receptor beta chains from one specimen sequenced in a study of blood T cells in healthy people across ages. The authors ran a second PCR of about 7 to 12 cycles using a sample-barcoded 5' primer and a J-beta primer mix. TCRdb re-called the 5' RACE reads with MiXCR, one entry per CDR3 protein. The table shows about 780,000 distinct CDR3 sequences, with roughly 24% occurring only once. This sample was shared with a second study, whose subject was T cells of mothers and their children.

Sequenced sample: blood. These receptors were taken from a boy younger than 18 in good health.

The rearrangement links TRBV7-2 to TRBJ2-7; 8 bases fit TRBD1. The V and J ends lost 4 bases and 2 bases, in that order; junction bases with no gene match: 4. The CDR3 covers 14 residues. Germline CDR1 and CDR2: SGHTA and FQGNSA. The CDR3 sequence: CASSSMTGAYEQYF. CDR3 sequence (DNA): TGTGCCAGCAGCTCAATGACAGGGGCCTACGAGCAGTACTTC.

The table lists this clonotype with a count of one. The chain combines TRBV6-5 with TRBJ2-7, with D perhaps TRBD1 (6 bases). The CDR3 totals 13 residues. V gave up 10 bases and J gave up 5 bases, with 18 bases separating them. CDR1 MNHEY and CDR2 SVGAGI come from the germline V gene. The CDR3 protein is CATGGQGSHEQYF. The CDR3 DNA reads as TGTGCCACCGGAGGCCAGGGGTCCCACGAGCAGTACTTC.

The chain has TRBV9 and TRBJ2-5; 8 positions agree with TRBD1. V lost 3 bases and J lost 5; bases outside the gene matches: 9. The CDR3 sequence is 15 residues long. Germline CDR1 reads SGDLS; CDR2 reads YYNGEE. CDR3 nucleotide sequence: TGTGCCAGCAGCGCAGACAGGGGAGTGGCGGAGACCCAGTACTTC. Translated, it gives CASSADRGVAETQYF. The full variable domain, its missing parts supplied by reference TRBV9 and TRBJ2-5, is DSGVTQTPKHLITATGQRVTLRCSPRSGDLSVYWYQQSLDQGLQFLIQYYNGEERAKGNILERFSAQQFPDLHSELNLSSLELGDSALYFCASSADRGVAETQYFGPGTRLLVL.

This clonotype was picked up many times. The chain joins TRBV3-1 to TRBJ2-7, with a possible D match to TRBD2 (6 bases). Trimming stripped 4 bases from V and 0 bases from J, with 10 bases between. This CDR3 is 14 amino acids long. Per the germline V gene, CDR1 is LGHDT and CDR2 is YNNKEL (reference sequence). The CDR3 bases are TGTGCCAGCAGCCCGGGACTTAGCTCCTACGAGCAGTACTTC. Residues: CASSPGLSSYEQYF.

V gene TRBV29-1 combines with J gene TRBJ2-5; 8 bases are a match to TRBD1. J lost 5 bases, V lost 8 bases, and 4 bases had no gene match. Germline CDR1 SQVTM, CDR2 ANQGSEA. There are 11 residues in the CDR3. CDR3 residues: CSPRQGETQYF. The CDR3 DNA sequence: TGCAGCCCGCGACAGGGGGAGACCCAGTACTTC.

The chain recombines TRBV30 with TRBJ2-1; D perhaps matches TRBD2 (6 bases). V was clipped by 0 bases and J by 8 bases, with 11 bases between them. CDR1 is GTSNPN, CDR2 SVGIG, per germline (reference sequence). CDR3 size: 13 residues. In DNA, the CDR3 is TGTGCCTGGAGTGTACACGGAGGGGATGAGCAGTTCTTC. Protein product: CAWSVHGGDEQFF.

This clonotype turned up a few times. The chain is built from TRBV24-1 and TRBJ2-7; D perhaps matches TRBD2 (6 bases). The J call may be faulty, since TRBJ2-1 better matches the DNA end. Germline V gene lookup returns CDR1 KGHDR and CDR2 SFDVKD. The CDR3 length is 15 residues. The DNA of the CDR3 is TGTGCCACCAGTGATTCCCGGGACTCCACCACTGAGCAGTTCTTC. Translating gives CATSDSRDSTTEQFF.

This clonotype was seen only a few times. V is TRBV29-1 and J is TRBJ1-2, with D uncertain. Germline V lookup: CDR1 SQVTM, CDR2 ANQGSEA. The CDR3 is 14 residues long. Trimming stripped 2 bases from V and 2 bases from J, with 12 bases between. CDR3 sequence (DNA): TGCAGCGTTGAACCAGGATCCAACAACTATGGCTACACCTTC. Its translation is CSVEPGSNNYGYTF.

This rearrangement joins TRBV9 to TRBJ2-3; maybe TRBD2 (6 bases). The germline gives CDR1 SGDLS, CDR2 YYNGEE. The germline V and J ends were trimmed by 3 bases and 2 bases, with 13 bases remaining between them. The CDR3 has 15 residues. The CDR3 DNA sequence: TGTGCCAGCAGCGACCGCGGGGCCCCCACAGATACGCAGTATTTT. This encodes CASSDRGAPTDTQYF.

This clonotype was counted only a few times. The chain couples TRBV6-1 to TRBJ2-2; perhaps TRBD2 as D (6 bases). CDR1 is MNHNS, CDR2 SASEGT, per germline. V was clipped by 6 bases and J by 2 bases, with 13 bases between them. CDR3 length: 15 residues. The CDR3 is CASRFWDFNTGELFF. CDR3 DNA: TGTGCCAGCAGATTCTGGGACTTCAACACCGGGGAGCTGTTTTTT.

The rearrangement uses TRBV15 and TRBJ1-5; D remains unclear. CDR1 and CDR2 (germline): LNHNV, YYDKDF (reference sequence). V lost 3 bases, J lost 0 bases, and 6 bases lay in between. This CDR3 region has 14 residues. CDR3 loop: CATSSKDSNQPQHF. CDR3 in DNA: TGTGCCACCAGCAGCAAGGATAGCAATCAGCCCCAGCATTTT.

The chain links TRBV7-2 to TRBJ2-6, with a possible D match to TRBD1 (6 bases). Trimming removed 5 bases at V and 0 bases at J, with 14 bases between. There are 17 residues in the CDR3. From germline, CDR1 is SGHTA and CDR2 FQGNSA. CDR3 amino acids: CASSPRQASSGANVLTF. The CDR3 nucleotides are TGTGCCAGCAGCCCTCGACAGGCCAGCTCTGGGGCCAACGTCCTGACTTTC.

This clonotype has only a few counts. Here the CDR3 reads CASSRLEGQFNEKLFF. The CDR3 coding sequence is TGTGCCAGCAGCCGCCTGGAGGGACAGTTTAATGAAAAACTGTTTTTT. V is TRBV4-2 and J is TRBJ1-4, with 7 bases that match TRBD1. The junction had 9 bases not matched to a gene; V was cut back by 4 bases and J by 4 bases. The germline V gene encodes CDR1 LGHNA and CDR2 YNFKEQ. This CDR3 has 16 amino acids.

In this sample, this clonotype turned up many times. J is TRBJ2-3 and V is TRBV12-3 or TRBV12-4, with TRBD1 matching over 7 bases. Trimming took 5 bases from V and 4 from J; bases not matched to a gene: 3. The CDR3 runs to 13 residues. The CDR3 region has the DNA TGTGCCAGCAGTCGACAGGGTCCAGATACGCAGTATTTT. Amino acids: CASSRQGPDTQYF.

Only a few counts were recorded for this clonotype. The chain employs TRBV6-1 and TRBJ1-2; TRBD1 might be the D (6 bases). Trimming left V 3 bases short and J 0 bases short, with 14 bases between. Germline CDR1 is MNHNS and CDR2 is SASEGT. The CDR3 totals 16 residues. The CDR3 sequence: CASSEYYRDPNYGYTF. The DNA of the CDR3 is TGTGCCAGCAGTGAGTACTACAGGGATCCTAACTATGGCTACACCTTC.

This clonotype has more than one count but fewer than ten. V usage is TRBV23-1 and J usage is TRBJ2-4; D perhaps matches TRBD1 (6 bases). TRBV23-1 is classed as an ORF, of uncertain function. CDR3 size: 18 residues. The CDR3 loop is CGRGRSRGTLVAKNIQYF. CDR3 bases: TGCGGACGTGGTCGATCCAGGGGCACCCTAGTGGCCAAAAACATTCAGTACTTC.

This rearrangement joins TRBV7-9 to TRBJ1-2; D call uncertain. The CDR3 contains 14 residues. The V end lost 3 bases, the J end lost 10 bases, and 18 bases lay between the germline ends. Germline CDR1 reads SEHNR; CDR2 reads FQNEAQ (reference sequence). This chain's CDR3 is CASSLGEDLGYYTF. The DNA of the CDR3 is TGTGCCAGCAGCTTGGGCGAAGACTTGGGGTACTACACCTTC.

This rearrangement joins TRBV20-1 to TRBJ2-6, with TRBD1 as a possible D gene (6 bases). The germline gives CDR1 DFQATT, CDR2 SNEGSKA (reference sequence). V was trimmed by 6 bases and J by 0 bases, leaving 18 bases between them. The CDR3 length is 17 residues. CDR3 amino acids: CSASRQGINSGANVLTF. In DNA, the CDR3 is TGCAGTGCCTCTCGGCAGGGGATAAACTCTGGGGCCAACGTCCTGACTTTC.

The chain couples TRBV9 to TRBJ1-3; a weak D match, TRBD1 (5 bases). CDR3 length: 17 amino acids. In germline, CDR1 is SGDLS, CDR2 YYNGEE. V gave up 4 bases and J gave up 8 bases, with 25 bases separating them. CDR3 loop: CASSLTPGSRGTDTIYF. CDR3 coding DNA: TGTGCCAGCAGCCTAACCCCAGGGTCGAGAGGGACGGACACCATATATTTT.

The genes are TRBV14 and TRBJ1-1; D is undetermined. V was trimmed by 4 bases and J by 1 base, leaving 4 bases between them. This CDR3 comprises 12 residues. The V gene's germline CDR1 is SGHDN and CDR2 FVKESK. The CDR3 sequence is CASSPWNTEAFF. CDR3 DNA sequence: TGTGCCAGCAGCCCCTGGAACACTGAAGCTTTCTTT.